This TCR beta chain is from a study of blood T cell repertoires in COVID-19. This table comes from immunoSEQ multiplex PCR, and its TCRdb copy is limited to in-frame clones, with some not included. The sample shows around 200,000 clones, 86% of them seen only once. The length of the CDR3 is 13 residues. CDR1 is LNHDA, CDR2 SQIVND, per germline (reference sequence). Germline trimming cut 3 bases from V and 5 bases from J; bases unmatched to any gene: 3. This clone was counted a single time. The J gene is TRBJ1-2, the V gene TRBV19; 7 bases line up with TRBD1. The specimen was PBMCs or T cells enriched from blood (not recorded which). The sequence was collected from a woman aged 40 to 50 with acute COVID-19. CDR3 sequence: CASSIGTAYGYTF. CDR3 in DNA: TGTGCCAGTAGTATCGGGACAGCTTATGGCTACACCTTC.